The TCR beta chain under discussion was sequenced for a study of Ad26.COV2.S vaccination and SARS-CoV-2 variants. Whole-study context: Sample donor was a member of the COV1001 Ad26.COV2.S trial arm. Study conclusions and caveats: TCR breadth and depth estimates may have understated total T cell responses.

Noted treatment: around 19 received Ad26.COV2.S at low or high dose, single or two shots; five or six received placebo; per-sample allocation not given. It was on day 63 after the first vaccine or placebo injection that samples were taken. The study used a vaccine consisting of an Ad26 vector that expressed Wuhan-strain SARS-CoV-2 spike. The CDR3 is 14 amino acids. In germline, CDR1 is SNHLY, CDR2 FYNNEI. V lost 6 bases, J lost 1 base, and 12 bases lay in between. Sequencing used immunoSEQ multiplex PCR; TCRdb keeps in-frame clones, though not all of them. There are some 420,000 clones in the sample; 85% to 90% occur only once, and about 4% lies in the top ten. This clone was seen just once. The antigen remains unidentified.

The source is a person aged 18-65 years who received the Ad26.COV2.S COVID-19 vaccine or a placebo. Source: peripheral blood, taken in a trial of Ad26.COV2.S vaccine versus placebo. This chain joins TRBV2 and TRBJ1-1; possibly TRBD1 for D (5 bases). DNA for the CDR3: TGTGCCAGCAGCCGGCTGGGGGAGAACACTGAAGCTTTCTTT. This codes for CASSRLGENTEAFF.